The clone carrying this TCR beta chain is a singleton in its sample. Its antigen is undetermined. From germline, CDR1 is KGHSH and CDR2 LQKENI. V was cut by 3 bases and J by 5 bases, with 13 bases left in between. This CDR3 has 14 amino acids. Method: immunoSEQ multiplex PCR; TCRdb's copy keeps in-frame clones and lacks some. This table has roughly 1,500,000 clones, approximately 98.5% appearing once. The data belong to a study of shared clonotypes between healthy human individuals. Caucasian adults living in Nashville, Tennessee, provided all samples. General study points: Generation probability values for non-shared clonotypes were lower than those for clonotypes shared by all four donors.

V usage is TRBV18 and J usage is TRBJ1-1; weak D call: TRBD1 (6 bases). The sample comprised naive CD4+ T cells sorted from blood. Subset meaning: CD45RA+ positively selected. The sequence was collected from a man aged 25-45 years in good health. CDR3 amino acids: CASSPLQTGTEAFF. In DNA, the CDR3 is TGTGCCAGCTCACCTCTTCAGACAGGAACTGAAGCTTTCTTT.